This record looks at one T cell receptor beta chain sequence and its context. Its cognate antigen is unknown. This specimen comes from a study of shared clonotypes between healthy human individuals. Study information: A couple of female and a few male donors aged 18 to 49 were enrolled.

CD45RO negativity and positive selection for CCR7 defined naive CD8 cells, a population that excluded terminally differentiated effector memory CD45RA+ cells. Findings and caveats of the study: Some clonotypes were shared by all four sorted-subset donors, while others were not shared. The non-shared ones had lower generation probabilities than the shared ones.

Deep level was the assay's run setting. TCRdb's table, derived via immunoSEQ multiplex PCR, lists solely in-frame clones and lacks some. This table holds around 2,000,000 clones, less than 95% found once. CDR1 is MNHEY and CDR2 is SVGAGI in the germline V gene. Trimming took off 0 bases at V and 4 bases at J, with 11 bases between the two ends. The CDR3 consists of 15 residues. This chain links TRBV6-5 with TRBJ2-3; D remains unclear. Sequencing was carried out using naive CD8+ T cells sorted from blood. The sequence came from a man aged 18 to 30 in good health. In DNA, the CDR3 is TGTGCCAGCAGTTACTCTCTCCTGGGCGCAGATACGCAGTATTTT. This sequence encodes CASSYSLLGADTQYF.